The rows below give T cell receptor beta chains drawn from one sample of a study of blood T cell repertoires in COVID-19. The table came from immunoSEQ multiplex PCR; TCRdb's copy has only in-frame clones and leaves some out. The data show about 380,000 clones, about 90% seen once. Sequences were obtained from PBMCs or T cells enriched from blood (not recorded which). The receptors here all came from a woman aged 25 to 39 who had recovered from COVID-19. Each CDR3 is given with its conserved first and last residue. Fields, in order: V gene, J gene, D gene, clone size, CDR3 length, CDR3 DNA, CDR3 protein. A D gene is named only where the DNA matches it firmly. The size entry is marked missing in some rows and otherwise reads once, few, many or a size class.

>TRBV30|TRBJ1-1|-|-|12
TGTGCCTGGGATCAGGGTTTCACTGAAGCTTTCTTT
CAWDQGFTEAFF
>TRBV28|TRBJ2-7|TRBD1|-|14
TGTGCCAGCAGTTTTGACTCCGGGACAGGCAGGCAGTACTTC
CASSFDSGTGRQYF
>TRBV5-1|TRBJ2-5|TRBD1|-|14
TGCGCCAGCTTCCCCGGGACAGGGGAAGAGACCCAGTACTTC
CASFPGTGEETQYF
>TRBV21-1|TRBJ2-7|-|-|14
TGTGCCAGCAGCAAAGAGAGACTAATCTACGAGCAGTACTTC
CASSKERLIYEQYF
>TRBV18|TRBJ2-7|TRBD1|-|13
TGTGCCAGCTCACCGGACAGGGCCTTGGAGCAGTACTTC
CASSPDRALEQYF
>TRBV7-6|TRBJ2-3|TRBD2|-|17
TGTGCCAGCAGCTTAGGGGCTAGCGGGGGGAGCACAGATACGCAGTATTTT
CASSLGASGGSTDTQYF
>TRBV9|TRBJ2-7|TRBD2|-|13
TGTGCCAGCAGCGTAGGGACTAGAGACGAGCAGTACTTC
CASSVGTRDEQYF
>TRBV20-1|TRBJ2-3|TRBD2|-|15
TGCAGTGCTAGTCGTCCGGGAGGGCCATCAGATACGCAGTATTTT
CSASRPGGPSDTQYF
>TRBV10-2|TRBJ1-2|TRBD1|few|21
TGCGCCAGCAGCGCAAACCCCCCGGGCTTGGGACAGGGAGCGGCTAACTATGGCTACACCTTC
CASSANPPGLGQGAANYGYTF
>TRBV19|TRBJ1-5|TRBD1|-|13
TGTGCCACCCCGGGACAGGAGAATCAGCCCCAGCATTTT
CATPGQENQPQHF
>TRBV5-4|TRBJ2-7|-|-|15
TGTGCCAGCAGCTTGGGACGGGAGACCGACTACGAGCAGTACTTC
CASSLGRETDYEQYF
>TRBV6-6|TRBJ2-1|TRBD2|once|13
TGTGCCTCTAGCGGGGGGACATACAATGAGCAGTTCTTC
CASSGGTYNEQFF
>TRBV19|TRBJ1-6|-|few|14
TGTGCCAGTACTTGGCAGGGGATGAATTCACCCCTCCACTTT
CASTWQGMNSPLHF
>TRBV19|TRBJ2-1|-|-|13
TGTGCCAGTAGTTACAGCTCCTACAATGAGCAGTTCTTC
CASSYSSYNEQFF
>TRBV11-2|TRBJ2-5|-|-|12
TGTGCCAGCGGGGGGGCACAAGAGACCCAGTACTTC
CASGGAQETQYF
>TRBV2|TRBJ2-7|TRBD2|-|14
TGTGCCAGCAGGCGGGGGGAGGGCCCCTACGAGCAGTACTTC
CASRRGEGPYEQYF
>TRBV15|TRBJ2-5|TRBD2|-|14
TGTGCCACCAGCATCGGACTAGCCCAAGAGACCCAGTACTTC
CATSIGLAQETQYF
>TRBV19|TRBJ2-1|TRBD2|-|16
TGTGCCAGTACTCCTGAGGGTAGCGGGAGTACCGATGAGCAGTTCTTC
CASTPEGSGSTDEQFF
>TRBV5-1|TRBJ2-3|TRBD2|-|18
TGCGCCAGCAGCTATTCCGGGACTAGCGGGAGTGGTACAGATACGCAGTATTTT
CASSYSGTSGSGTDTQYF
>TRBV6-5|TRBJ2-2|TRBD2|-|14
TGTGCCAGCACCCTGACTAGCGGGGGTGGGGAGCTGTTTTTT
CASTLTSGGGELFF
>TRBV7-9|TRBJ2-5|-|few|15
TGTGCCAGCAGCAACGGAGTTATCCACCAAGAGACCCAGTACTTC
CASSNGVIHQETQYF
>TRBV12-5|TRBJ2-2|-|few|19
TGTGCTAGTGGTTTGACTCCTAAGGGTGAAGGGGGGGACACCGGGGAGCTGTTTTTT
CASGLTPKGEGGDTGELFF
>TRBV24-1|TRBJ2-2|-|-|13
TGTGCCACCCAGAACGAGAACACCGGGGAGCTGTTTTTT
CATQNENTGELFF
>TRBV3-1/TRBV3-2|TRBJ1-1|-|-|15
TGTGCCAGCAGCCAGGCGGGAGGGGGTAATACTGAAGCTTTCTTT
CASSQAGGGNTEAFF
>TRBV5-1|TRBJ2-1|TRBD2|few|15
TGCGCCAGCAGCTCCTCTAGCGGACGATACAATGAGCAGTTCTTC
CASSSSSGRYNEQFF
>TRBV12-3/TRBV12-4|TRBJ1-6|-|once|13
TGTGCCAGCAGTTTAGGACAGAATTCACCCCTCCACTTT
CASSLGQNSPLHF
>TRBV16|TRBJ2-1|TRBD1|-|14
TGTGCCAGCAGCCAATCGCGCCGGGACAGCGAGCAGTTCTTC
CASSQSRRDSEQFF
>TRBV6-5|TRBJ1-1|TRBD1|few|14
TGTGCCAGCAGTCTGGACAGGGGGAACACTGAAGCTTTCTTT
CASSLDRGNTEAFF
>TRBV7-8|TRBJ1-1|-|-|13
TGTGCCAGCAGCCCCAGATGGAACACTGAAGCTTTCTTT
CASSPRWNTEAFF
>TRBV14|TRBJ1-1|-|-|15
TGTGCCAGCAGCCAAGACCGCCAGGGGACGGCTGAAGCTTTCTTT
CASSQDRQGTAEAFF
>TRBV19|TRBJ1-1|-|-|15
TGTGCCAGTACCCCCGAAGCGGTGTGGAACACTGAAGCTTTCTTT
CASTPEAVWNTEAFF
>TRBV27|TRBJ2-3|TRBD2|-|17
TGTGCCAGCAGTCCCCTACGACTAGCGACTAGCACAGATACGCAGTATTTT
CASSPLRLATSTDTQYF
>TRBV5-1|TRBJ2-3|TRBD1|-|14
TGCGCCAGCAGCTTCGGGACAGCCACAGATACGCAGTATTTT
CASSFGTATDTQYF
>TRBV2|TRBJ2-7|TRBD2|-|16
TGTGCCAGCAGGATTGGAGGGGTAGCGGGTTCCTACGAGCAGTACTTC
CASRIGGVAGSYEQYF
>TRBV19|TRBJ2-7|-|-|13
TGTGCCAGTAGTATTCACCGCAGCTACGAGCAGTACTTC
CASSIHRSYEQYF
>TRBV10-3|TRBJ1-2|TRBD1|-|14
TGTGCCATCAGCCTGGGACAGGGGAGCTATGGCTACACCTTC
CAISLGQGSYGYTF
>TRBV11-2|TRBJ2-5|-|-|16
TGTGCCAGCAGCCTCGTCCCCAGAGCGACCCAAGAGACCCAGTACTTC
CASSLVPRATQETQYF